This TCR beta chain stems from a study of shared clonotypes between healthy human individuals. Broader study findings: Between several donors, naive CD4 clonotypes were shared at a level of about 5%.

TCRdb keeps only in-frame clones here, not all; method: immunoSEQ multiplex PCR. The repertoire holds roughly 2,300,000 clones, with under 95% as singletons. Regarding this clone: Its antigen remains unknown.

Germline loops: CDR1 SNHLY, CDR2 FYNNEI. Between the trimmed V and J ends, which lost 6 bases and 7 bases, there was a span of 15 bases. The CDR3 has 13 residues. In the CD4+ fraction, cells were divided into CD45RA+ naive and CD45RA-negative memory subsets. The material sequenced was naive CD4+ T cells from PBMCs. Regarding subset: CD45RA+ positively selected. This chain connects TRBV2 to TRBJ2-5; the D gene is possibly TRBD2 (7 bases). The receptor was isolated from a man between 18 and 29 years old in good health. Some clones in this sample may be carry-over from other donors' samples. The CDR3 coding sequence is TGTGCCAGCAGCTCGGGGGGCAGCGGGACCCAGTACTTC. This codes for CASSSGGSGTQYF.